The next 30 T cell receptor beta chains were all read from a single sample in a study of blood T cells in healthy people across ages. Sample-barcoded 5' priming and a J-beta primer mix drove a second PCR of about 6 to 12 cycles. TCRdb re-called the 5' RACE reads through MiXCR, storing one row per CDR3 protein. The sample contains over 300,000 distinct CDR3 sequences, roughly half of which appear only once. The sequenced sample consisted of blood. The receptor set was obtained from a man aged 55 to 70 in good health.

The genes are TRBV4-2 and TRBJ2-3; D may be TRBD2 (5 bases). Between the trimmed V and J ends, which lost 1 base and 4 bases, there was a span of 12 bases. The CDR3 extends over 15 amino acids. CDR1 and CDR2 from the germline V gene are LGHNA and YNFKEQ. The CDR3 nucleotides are TGTGCCAGCAGCCAAGTTCTAGCCGAGTCAGATACGCAGTATTTT. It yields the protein CASSQVLAESDTQYF.

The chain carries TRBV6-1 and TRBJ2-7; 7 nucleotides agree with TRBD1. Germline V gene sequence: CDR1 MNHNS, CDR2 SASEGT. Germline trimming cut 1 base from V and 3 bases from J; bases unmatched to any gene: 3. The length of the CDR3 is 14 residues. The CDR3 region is CASSEGDSLYEQYF. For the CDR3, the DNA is TGTGCCAGCAGTGAAGGGGACAGCCTCTACGAGCAGTACTTC.

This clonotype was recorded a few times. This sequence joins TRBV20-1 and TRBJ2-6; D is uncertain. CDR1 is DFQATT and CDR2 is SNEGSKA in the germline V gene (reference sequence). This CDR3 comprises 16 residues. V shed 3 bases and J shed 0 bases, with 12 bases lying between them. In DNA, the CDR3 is TGCAGTGCTAGTCATCTGCCCTACTCTGGGGCCAACGTCCTGACTTTC. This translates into CSASHLPYSGANVLTF.

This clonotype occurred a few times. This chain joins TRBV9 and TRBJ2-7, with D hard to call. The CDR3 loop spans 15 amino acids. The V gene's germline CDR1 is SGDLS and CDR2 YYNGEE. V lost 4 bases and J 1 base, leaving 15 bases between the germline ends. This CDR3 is CASSPRLVQSYEQYF. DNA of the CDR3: TGTGCCAGCAGCCCCCGTCTAGTCCAATCCTACGAGCAGTACTTC.

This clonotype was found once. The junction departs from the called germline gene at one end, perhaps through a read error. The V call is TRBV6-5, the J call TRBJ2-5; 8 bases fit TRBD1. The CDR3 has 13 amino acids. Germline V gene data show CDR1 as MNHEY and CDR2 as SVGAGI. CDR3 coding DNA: TGTGTCAGCAGCAAGGACAGGGCGGAGACCCAGTACTTC. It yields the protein CVSSKDRAETQYF.

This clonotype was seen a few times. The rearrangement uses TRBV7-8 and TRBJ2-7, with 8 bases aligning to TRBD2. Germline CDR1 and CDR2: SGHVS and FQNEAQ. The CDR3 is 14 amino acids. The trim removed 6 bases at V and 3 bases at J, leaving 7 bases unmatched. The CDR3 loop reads CASSPRAGVYEQYF. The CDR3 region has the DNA TGTGCCAGCAGTCCTCGAGCGGGGGTCTACGAGCAGTACTTC.

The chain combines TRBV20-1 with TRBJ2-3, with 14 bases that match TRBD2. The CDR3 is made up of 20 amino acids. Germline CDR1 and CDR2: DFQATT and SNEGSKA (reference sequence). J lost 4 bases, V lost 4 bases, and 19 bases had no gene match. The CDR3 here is CSAKHLKGLAGGPPPDTQYF. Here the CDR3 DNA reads TGCAGTGCTAAACACCTCAAAGGACTAGCGGGGGGACCCCCCCCAGATACGCAGTATTTT.

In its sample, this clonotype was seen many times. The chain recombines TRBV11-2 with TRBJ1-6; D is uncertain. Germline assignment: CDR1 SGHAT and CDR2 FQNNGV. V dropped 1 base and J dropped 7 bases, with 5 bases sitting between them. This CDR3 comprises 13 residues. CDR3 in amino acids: CASSLAGNSPLHF. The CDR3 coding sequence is TGTGCCAGCAGCTTAGCGGGAAATTCACCCCTCCACTTT.

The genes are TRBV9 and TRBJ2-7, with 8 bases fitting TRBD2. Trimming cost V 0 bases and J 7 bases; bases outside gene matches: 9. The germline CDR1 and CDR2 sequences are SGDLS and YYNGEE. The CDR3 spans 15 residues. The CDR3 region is CASSVAGGPPDEQYF. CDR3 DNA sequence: TGTGCCAGCAGCGTAGCGGGAGGGCCGCCTGATGAGCAGTACTTC. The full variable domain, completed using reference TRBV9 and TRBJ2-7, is DSGVTQTPKHLITATGQRVTLRCSPRSGDLSVYWYQQSLDQGLQFLIQYYNGEERAKGNILERFSAQQFPDLHSELNLSSLELGDSALYFCASSVAGGPPDEQYFGPGTRLTVT.

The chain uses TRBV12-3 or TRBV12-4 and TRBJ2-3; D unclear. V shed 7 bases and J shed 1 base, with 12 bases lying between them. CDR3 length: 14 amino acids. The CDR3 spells CASTRRVGTDTQYF. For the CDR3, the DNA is TGTGCCAGCACCCGTAGGGTTGGCACAGATACGCAGTATTTT.

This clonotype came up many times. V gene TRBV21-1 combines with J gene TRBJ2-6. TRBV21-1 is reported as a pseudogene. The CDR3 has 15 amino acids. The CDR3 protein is CASVICRSGANVLTF. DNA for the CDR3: TGTGCCAGCGTAATCTGCAGATCTGGGGCCAACGTCCTGACTTTC.

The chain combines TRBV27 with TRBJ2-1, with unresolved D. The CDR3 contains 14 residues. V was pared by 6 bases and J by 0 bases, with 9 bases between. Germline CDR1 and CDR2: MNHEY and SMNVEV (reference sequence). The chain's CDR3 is CASRGLTSYNEQFF. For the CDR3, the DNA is TGTGCCAGCAGAGGGTTAACCTCCTACAATGAGCAGTTCTTC.

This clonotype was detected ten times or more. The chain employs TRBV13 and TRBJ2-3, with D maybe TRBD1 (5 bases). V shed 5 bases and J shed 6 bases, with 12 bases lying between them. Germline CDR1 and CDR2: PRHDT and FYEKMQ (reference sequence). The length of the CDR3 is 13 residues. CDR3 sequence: CASSLQETDTQYF. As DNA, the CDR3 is TGTGCCAGCAGCCTACAGGAGACGGATACGCAGTATTTT. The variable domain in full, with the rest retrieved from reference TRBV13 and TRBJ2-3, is AAGVIQSPRHLIKEKRETATLKCYPIPRHDTVYWYQQGPGQDPQFLISFYEKMQSDKGSIPDRFSAQQFSDYHSELNMSSLELGDSALYFCASSLQETDTQYFGPGTRLTVL.

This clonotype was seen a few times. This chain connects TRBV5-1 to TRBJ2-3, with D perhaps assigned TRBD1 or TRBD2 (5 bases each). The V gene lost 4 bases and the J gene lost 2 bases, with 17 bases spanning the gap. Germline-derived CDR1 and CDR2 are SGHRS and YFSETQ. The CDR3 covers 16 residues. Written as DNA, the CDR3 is TGCGCCAGCAGCCGGGGCCGTGGAAGGGACACAGATACGCAGTATTTT. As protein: CASSRGRGRDTDTQYF. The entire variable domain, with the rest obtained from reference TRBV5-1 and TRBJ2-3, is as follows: KAGVTQTPRYLIKTRGQQVTLSCSPISGHRSVSWYQQTPGQGLQFLFEYFSETQRNKGNFPGRFSGRQFSNSRSEMNVSTLELGDSALYLCASSRGRGRDTDTQYFGPGTRLTVL.

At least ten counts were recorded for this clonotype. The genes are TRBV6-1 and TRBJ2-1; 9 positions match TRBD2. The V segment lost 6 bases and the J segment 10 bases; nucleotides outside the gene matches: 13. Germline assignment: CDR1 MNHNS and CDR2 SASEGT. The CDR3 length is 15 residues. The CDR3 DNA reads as TGTGCCAGCAGCTTTAGCGGGGGCCAGATGCGCGAGCAGTTCTTC. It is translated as CASSFSGGQMREQFF.

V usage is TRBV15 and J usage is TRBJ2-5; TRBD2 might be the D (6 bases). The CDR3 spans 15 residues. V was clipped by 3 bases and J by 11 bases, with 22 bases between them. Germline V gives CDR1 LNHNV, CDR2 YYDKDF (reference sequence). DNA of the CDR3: TGTGCCACCAGCAGCTACCGGGACTCTTCTCGGGAGCAGTACTTC. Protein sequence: CATSSYRDSSREQYF.

As DNA, the CDR3 is TGCAGTGCTAGAGATCGGCAGCCTAAGGAGACCCAGTACTTC. This codes for CSARDRQPKETQYF. The V call is TRBV20-1, the J call TRBJ2-5; D uncertain. This CDR3 spans 14 amino acids. Germline V gene lookup returns CDR1 DFQATT and CDR2 SNEGSKA (reference sequence). With 0 bases removed from V and 5 bases from J, the gap between germline ends came to 13 bases.

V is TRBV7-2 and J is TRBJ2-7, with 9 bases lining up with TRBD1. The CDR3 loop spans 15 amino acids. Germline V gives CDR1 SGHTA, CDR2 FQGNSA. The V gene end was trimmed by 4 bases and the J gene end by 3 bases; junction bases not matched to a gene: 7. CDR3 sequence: CASSYNGQGSYEQYF. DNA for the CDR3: TGTGCCAGCAGCTACAATGGACAGGGGAGCTACGAGCAGTACTTC.

CDR3 region: CASSHLGVYSSDTQYF. CDR3 coding DNA: TGTGCCAGCAGCCATTTAGGGGTGTATAGTTCAGATACGCAGTATTTT. V is TRBV14 and J is TRBJ2-3, with D maybe TRBD1 (5 bases). The germline gives CDR1 SGHDN, CDR2 FVKESK. Trimming took 3 bases from V and 4 from J, leaving 17 bases between them. The CDR3 has 16 amino acids.

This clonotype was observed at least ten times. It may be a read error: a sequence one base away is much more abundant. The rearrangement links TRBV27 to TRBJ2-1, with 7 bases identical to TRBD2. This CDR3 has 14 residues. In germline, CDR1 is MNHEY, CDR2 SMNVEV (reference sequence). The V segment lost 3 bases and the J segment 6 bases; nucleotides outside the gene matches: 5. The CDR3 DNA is TGTGCCAGCAGTTTCGCCAGGGAGGGCAATGAGCAGTTCTTC. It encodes CASSFAREGNEQFF.

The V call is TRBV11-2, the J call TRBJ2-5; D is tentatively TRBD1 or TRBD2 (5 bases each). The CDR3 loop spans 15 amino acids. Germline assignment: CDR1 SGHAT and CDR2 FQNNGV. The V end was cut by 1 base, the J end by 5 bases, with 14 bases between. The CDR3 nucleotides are TGTGCCAGCAGCTTAGTTGCAGGGACGGGCGAGACCCAGTACTTC. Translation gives CASSLVAGTGETQYF.

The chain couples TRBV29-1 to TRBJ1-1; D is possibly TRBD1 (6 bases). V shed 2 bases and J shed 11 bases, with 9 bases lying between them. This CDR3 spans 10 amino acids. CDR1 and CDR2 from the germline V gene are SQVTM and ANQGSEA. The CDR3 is CSVETGLAFF. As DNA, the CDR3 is TGCAGCGTTGAAACAGGGCTCGCTTTCTTT. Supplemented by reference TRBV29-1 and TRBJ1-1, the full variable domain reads SAVISQKPSRDICQRGTSLTIQCQVDSQVTMMFWYRQQPGQSLTLIATANQGSEATYESGFVIDKFPISRPNLTFSTLTVSNMSPEDSSIYLCSVETGLAFFGQGTRLTVV.

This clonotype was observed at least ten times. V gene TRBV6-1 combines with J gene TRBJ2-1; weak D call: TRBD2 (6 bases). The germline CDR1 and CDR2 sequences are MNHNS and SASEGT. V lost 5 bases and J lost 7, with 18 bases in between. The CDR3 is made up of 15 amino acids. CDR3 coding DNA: TGTGCCAGCAGTCCTCGACTAGACTCGGGGAATGAGCAGTTCTTC. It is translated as CASSPRLDSGNEQFF.

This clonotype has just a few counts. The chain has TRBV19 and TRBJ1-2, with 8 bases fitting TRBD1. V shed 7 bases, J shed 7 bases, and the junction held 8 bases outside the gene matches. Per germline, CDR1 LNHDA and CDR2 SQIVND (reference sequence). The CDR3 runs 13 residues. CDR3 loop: CASTTDRAGGYTF. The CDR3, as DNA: TGTGCCAGTACCACGGACAGGGCGGGTGGCTACACCTTC.

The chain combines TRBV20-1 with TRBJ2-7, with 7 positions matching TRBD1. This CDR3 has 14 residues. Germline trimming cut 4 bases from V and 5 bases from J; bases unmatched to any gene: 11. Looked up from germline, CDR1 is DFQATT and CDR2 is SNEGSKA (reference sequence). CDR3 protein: CSATHQTGIHEQYF. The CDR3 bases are TGCAGTGCTACCCATCAGACAGGGATCCACGAGCAGTACTTC.

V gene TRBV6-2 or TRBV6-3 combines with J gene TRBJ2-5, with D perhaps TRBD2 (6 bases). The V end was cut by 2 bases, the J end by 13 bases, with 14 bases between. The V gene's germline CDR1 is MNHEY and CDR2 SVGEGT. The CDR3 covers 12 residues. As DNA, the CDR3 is TGTGCCAGCAGTTACGCGGCGGGAATCCTGTACTTC. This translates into CASSYAAGILYF.

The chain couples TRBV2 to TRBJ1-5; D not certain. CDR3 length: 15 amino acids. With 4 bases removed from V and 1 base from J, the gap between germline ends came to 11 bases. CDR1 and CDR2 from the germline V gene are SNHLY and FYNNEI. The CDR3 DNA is TGTGCCAGCAGTGGAGGGTTGGAGAGCAATCAGCCCCAGCATTTT. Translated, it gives CASSGGLESNQPQHF.

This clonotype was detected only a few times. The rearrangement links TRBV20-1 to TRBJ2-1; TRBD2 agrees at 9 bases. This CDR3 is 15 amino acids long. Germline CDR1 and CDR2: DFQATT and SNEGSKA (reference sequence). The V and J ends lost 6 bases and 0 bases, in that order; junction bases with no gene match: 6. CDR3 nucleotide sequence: TGCAGTGCCTGGACTAGCGAGAGCTCCTACAATGAGCAGTTCTTC. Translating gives CSAWTSESSYNEQFF.

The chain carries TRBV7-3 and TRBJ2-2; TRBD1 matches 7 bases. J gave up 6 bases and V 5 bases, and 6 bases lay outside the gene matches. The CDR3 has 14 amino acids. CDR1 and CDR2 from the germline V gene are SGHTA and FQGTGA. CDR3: CASSTQQGSGELFF. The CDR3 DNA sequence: TGTGCCAGCAGCACTCAACAGGGGTCCGGGGAGCTGTTTTTT.

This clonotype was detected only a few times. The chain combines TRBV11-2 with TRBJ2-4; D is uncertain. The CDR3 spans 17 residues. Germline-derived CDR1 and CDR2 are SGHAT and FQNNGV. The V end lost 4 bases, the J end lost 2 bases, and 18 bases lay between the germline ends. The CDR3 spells CASSSTLERHTKNIQYF. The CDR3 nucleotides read TGTGCCAGCAGCTCCACTCTCGAGCGTCATACCAAAAACATTCAGTACTTC.